A single sample gave rise to the 15 T cell receptor beta chains below, sequenced in a study of T cells in severe cutaneous drug reactions. Bulk and single-cell libraries used iRepertoire multiplex PCR with TCR subtype-specific primers. TCRdb derives one entry per CDR3 protein from the multiplex PCR reads, leaving out DNA. The sample has tens of thousands of distinct CDR3 sequences. The donors had carbamazepine-induced Stevens-Johnson syndrome or toxic epidermal necrolysis. The sequenced sample was PBMCs. These receptors were obtained from a human donor with toxic epidermal necrolysis, a severe cutaneous drug reaction.

V is TRBV24-1 and J is TRBJ2-1; there is no DNA to check the TCRdb D call of TRBD1. Germline CDR1 is KGHDR and CDR2 is SFDVKD. The CDR3 totals 15 residues. The CDR3 loop is CATSDPGTGNIEQFF.

This chain connects TRBV24-1 to TRBJ2-3; TCRdb names TRBD1, which stays unverified in the absence of DNA. CDR1 is KGHDR, CDR2 SFDVKD, per germline. The length of the CDR3 is 16 residues. The CDR3 loop is CATSDPGLQVTDTQYF.

The V call is TRBV10-3, the J call TRBJ2-5; without DNA, the TCRdb call of TRBD2 cannot be checked. Looked up from germline, CDR1 is ENHRY and CDR2 is SYGVKD. This CDR3 comprises 19 residues. This CDR3 reads CAISESGELAGDWIETQYF.

The rearrangement uses TRBV29-1 and TRBJ2-7; TCRdb proposes TRBD1, but this gene call is untestable without DNA. The CDR3 sequence is 12 residues long. CDR1 is SQVTM and CDR2 is ANQGSEA in the germline V gene. The CDR3 here is CSVRQGVYEQYF.

V is TRBV11-2 and J is TRBJ2-7. There are 14 residues in the CDR3. Looked up from germline, CDR1 is SGHAT and CDR2 is FQNNGV. CDR3 protein: CASSLVGDSYEQYF.

The genes are TRBV9 and TRBJ1-4; the TCRdb D gene call, TRBD1, has no DNA to confirm it. Germline V lookup: CDR1 SGDLS, CDR2 YYNGEE. This CDR3 region has 16 residues. The CDR3 region is CASSVGGTGTNEKLFF.

This chain connects TRBV5-4 to TRBJ2-7; the TCRdb call, TRBD2, lacks DNA for checking. This CDR3 has 18 residues. The germline gives CDR1 SGHNT, CDR2 YYREEE (reference sequence). Here the CDR3 reads CASSPQGLAGVRSYEQYF.

Considering frequency, this clonotype is medium-sized (0.01 to 0.1%). V is TRBV6-1 and J is TRBJ1-1; the TCRdb call, TRBD1, lacks DNA for checking. Germline CDR1 and CDR2: MNHNS and SASEGT. The CDR3 spans 15 residues. This chain's CDR3 is CATTRLGQGNTEAFF.

The chain is built from TRBV4-2 and TRBJ2-1. Germline CDR1 is LGHNA and CDR2 is YNFKEQ. The CDR3 has 17 residues. The CDR3 sequence: CASSQDATGSSYNEQFF.

The chain recombines TRBV11-2 with TRBJ2-4; there is no DNA to check the TCRdb D call of TRBD2. The CDR3 has 15 amino acids. The germline CDR1 and CDR2 sequences are SGHAT and FQNNGV. CDR3 protein: CASEPSGDPRNIQYF.

The gene calls are TRBV6-1 and TRBJ2-3; with no DNA, the TCRdb D assignment of TRBD2 cannot be verified. The germline gives CDR1 MNHNS, CDR2 SASEGT. This CDR3 has 17 amino acids. This CDR3 is CASSETMTTLGTDTQYF.

The chain combines TRBV5-4 with TRBJ2-7; TCRdb gives TRBD1 as the D gene, but with no DNA this cannot be confirmed. The CDR3 contains 13 residues. Germline loops: CDR1 SGHNT, CDR2 YYREEE (reference sequence). The CDR3 reads CASSLGQNYEQYF.

The genes are TRBV4-1 and TRBJ2-7. Germline V lookup: CDR1 MGHRA, CDR2 YSYEKL. This CDR3 comprises 12 residues. The CDR3 loop is CASSLGPSEQYF.

The V and J genes are TRBV20-1 and TRBJ2-7. Germline values: CDR1 DFQATT, CDR2 SNEGSKA (reference sequence). The CDR3 consists of 13 residues. The CDR3: CSESAGPSYEQYF.

V and J are TRBV19 and TRBJ2-1; TCRdb's D call, TRBD1, is unchecked because there is no DNA. Germline values: CDR1 LNHDA, CDR2 SQIVND (reference sequence). This CDR3 spans 14 amino acids. Here the CDR3 reads CASSGIQGYNEQFF.